These T cell receptor beta chains were read from a single sample in a study of T cell responses to AZD1222 COVID-19 vaccine. Using immunoSEQ multiplex PCR, the repertoire was profiled, and TCRdb retains in-frame clones only, with some absent. The profile shows about 120,000 clones, roughly 91% of them singletons. The sample was peripheral blood, taken 28 days after the second AZD1222 dose. The receptors originated from an adult who received the AZD1222 COVID-19 vaccine. The CDR3 runs from the conserved cysteine through the conserved F or W. The order of the fields is clone size, D gene, J gene, V gene, CDR3 protein, CDR3 DNA. A D gene is named only where the DNA matches it firmly. Clone size, where shown, is once, few, many, or a class for clones that have expanded.

size: .; D: .; J: TRBJ1-1; V: TRBV7-9; CDR3: CASSIRGGDTEAFF; DNA: TGTGCCAGCAGTATCCGAGGTGGGGACACTGAAGCTTTCTTT
size: .; D: .; J: TRBJ1-6; V: TRBV6-4; CDR3: CASSDRVNSPLHF; DNA: TGTGCCAGCAGTGACAGGGTCAATTCACCCCTCCACTTT
size: .; D: .; J: TRBJ1-3; V: TRBV9; CDR3: CASSPGGVSGNTIYF; DNA: TGTGCCAGCAGCCCGGGGGGGGTCTCTGGAAACACCATATATTTT
size: .; D: .; J: TRBJ1-1; V: TRBV5-4; CDR3: CASSQRAPGTEAFF; DNA: TGTGCCAGCAGCCAACGGGCCCCTGGGACCGAAGCTTTCTTT
size: .; D: TRBD1; J: TRBJ1-2; V: TRBV3-1/TRBV3-2; CDR3: CASSYGRGQGASGYTF; DNA: TGTGCCAGCAGCTACGGGAGGGGACAGGGTGCGTCTGGCTACACCTTC
size: .; D: .; J: TRBJ2-5; V: TRBV7-9; CDR3: CASSPADGQIHKETQYF; DNA: TGTGCCAGCAGCCCCGCAGATGGACAGATCCATAAAGAGACCCAGTACTTC
size: .; D: .; J: TRBJ2-7; V: TRBV6-5; CDR3: CASSYYYEQYF; DNA: TGTGCCAGCAGTTACTACTACGAGCAGTACTTC
size: .; D: TRBD2; J: TRBJ2-1; V: TRBV7-9; CDR3: CASSLVAGNHEQFF; DNA: TGTGCCAGCAGCTTAGTAGCGGGGAACCATGAGCAGTTCTTC
size: .; D: .; J: TRBJ1-1; V: TRBV7-9; CDR3: CASSFIPGAEAFF; DNA: TGTGCCAGCAGCTTTATTCCCGGGGCTGAAGCTTTCTTT
size: .; D: TRBD1; J: TRBJ1-5; V: TRBV19; CDR3: CASSYTGDSNQPQHF; DNA: TGTGCCAGTAGTTACACAGGGGATAGCAATCAGCCCCAGCATTTT
size: .; D: TRBD1; J: TRBJ2-7; V: TRBV6-2/TRBV6-3; CDR3: CASSPAGQGASEQYF; DNA: TGTGCCAGCAGCCCCGCTGGACAGGGGGCCTCCGAGCAGTACTTC
size: .; D: .; J: TRBJ1-2; V: TRBV6-1; CDR3: CASSEDRWEPYGYTF; DNA: TGTGCCAGCAGTGAAGACCGGTGGGAACCCTATGGCTACACCTTC
size: .; D: .; J: TRBJ1-5; V: TRBV16; CDR3: CASSRGSWQPQHF; DNA: TGTGCCAGCAGCCGAGGTTCGTGGCAACCCCAGCATTTT
size: .; D: TRBD1; J: TRBJ1-2; V: TRBV11-1; CDR3: CASSPDRVGGYTF; DNA: TGTGCCAGCAGCCCCGACAGGGTCGGTGGCTACACCTTC
size: once; D: .; J: TRBJ1-6; V: TRBV5-4; CDR3: CASSSTGGHSPLHF; DNA: TGTGCCAGCAGCTCGACAGGCGGGCATTCACCCCTCCACTTT
size: .; D: TRBD2; J: TRBJ2-1; V: TRBV6-5; CDR3: CASSYTGLAQYNEQFF; DNA: TGTGCCAGCAGTTACACAGGACTAGCGCAGTACAATGAGCAGTTCTTC
size: .; D: TRBD1; J: TRBJ1-6; V: TRBV9; CDR3: CASSKGQGAYNSPLHF; DNA: TGTGCCAGCAGCAAGGGACAGGGGGCCTATAATTCACCCCTCCACTTT
size: .; D: .; J: TRBJ2-5; V: TRBV19; CDR3: CASSMSNSATQYF; DNA: TGTGCCAGTAGTATGTCCAATTCGGCGACCCAGTACTTC
size: .; D: .; J: TRBJ1-1; V: TRBV7-2; CDR3: CASSLGPGAGGGEAFF; DNA: TGTGCCAGCAGCTTAGGCCCGGGGGCGGGGGGGGGTGAAGCTTTCTTT
size: .; D: TRBD1; J: TRBJ1-4; V: TRBV5-1; CDR3: CASSAKTGKNEKLFF; DNA: TGCGCCAGCAGCGCGAAGACAGGGAAAAATGAAAAACTGTTTTTT
size: .; D: TRBD1; J: TRBJ1-1; V: TRBV5-1; CDR3: CASSSGQGGGTEAFF; DNA: TGCGCCAGCAGCTCAGGACAGGGCGGGGGGACTGAAGCTTTCTTT
size: .; D: .; J: TRBJ1-4; V: TRBV7-9; CDR3: CASSSVVASTNEKLFF; DNA: TGTGCCAGCAGCTCAGTTGTGGCCTCAACTAATGAAAAACTGTTTTTT
size: .; D: .; J: TRBJ1-2; V: TRBV19; CDR3: CASSIDRLDIFYGYTF; DNA: TGTGCCAGTAGTATAGATCGGCTGGACATTTTCTATGGCTACACCTTC
size: .; D: .; J: TRBJ1-5; V: TRBV7-2; CDR3: CASSLAGQDKTRQPQHF; DNA: TGTGCCAGCAGCTTAGCCGGGCAGGACAAAACCCGGCAGCCCCAGCATTTT
size: .; D: TRBD1; J: TRBJ2-1; V: TRBV18; CDR3: CASSPLIGTGHNEQFF; DNA: TGTGCCAGCTCACCTCTAATCGGGACAGGGCACAATGAGCAGTTCTTC
size: .; D: .; J: TRBJ1-2; V: TRBV2; CDR3: CASPGEWEGRDGYTF; DNA: TGTGCCAGCCCCGGCGAGTGGGAAGGGAGAGATGGCTACACCTTC
size: .; D: TRBD1; J: TRBJ1-1; V: TRBV7-9; CDR3: CASSDLGRGVEAFF; DNA: TGTGCCAGCAGCGACTTAGGCAGGGGGGTTGAAGCTTTCTTT
size: .; D: TRBD1; J: TRBJ2-1; V: TRBV5-1; CDR3: CASSGGTGSYNEQFF; DNA: TGCGCCAGCAGCGGAGGGACAGGTTCCTACAATGAGCAGTTCTTC
size: .; D: .; J: TRBJ2-3; V: TRBV5-1; CDR3: CATRLGEGETADTQYF; DNA: TGCGCCACAAGGCTTGGTGAGGGAGAAACCGCAGATACGCAGTATTTT
size: once; D: .; J: TRBJ2-3; V: TRBV5-1; CDR3: CASSPLVTGESTDTQYF; DNA: TGCGCCAGCAGCCCCCTGGTGACGGGAGAAAGCACAGATACGCAGTATTTT
size: .; D: .; J: TRBJ2-7; V: TRBV11-2; CDR3: CASSSYYEQYF; DNA: TGTGCCAGCAGCTCCTACTACGAGCAGTACTTC
size: .; D: .; J: TRBJ1-2; V: TRBV20-1; CDR3: CSASFEGVGYTF; DNA: TGCAGTGCCAGTTTTGAGGGTGTCGGCTACACCTTC
size: .; D: .; J: TRBJ1-1; V: TRBV9; CDR3: CASSVGSGSFEAFF; DNA: TGTGCCAGCAGCGTAGGGTCAGGGAGTTTTGAAGCTTTCTTT
size: .; D: .; J: TRBJ1-3; V: TRBV4-3; CDR3: CASSQVRGNTIYF; DNA: TGCGCCAGCAGCCAGGTTCGTGGAAACACCATATATTTT
size: once; D: TRBD1; J: TRBJ1-6; V: TRBV6-5; CDR3: CASGQGDNSPLHF; DNA: TGTGCCAGTGGACAGGGGGACAATTCACCCCTCCACTTT
size: once; D: .; J: TRBJ2-7; V: TRBV10-3; CDR3: CAISESDRAGGAYF; DNA: TGTGCCATCAGTGAGTCCGATAGGGCCGGGGGCGCGTACTTC
size: .; D: TRBD2; J: TRBJ2-1; V: TRBV6-2/TRBV6-3; CDR3: CASSPWGTSGENEQFF; DNA: TGTGCCAGCAGTCCCTGGGGGACTAGCGGAGAGAATGAGCAGTTCTTC
size: many; D: TRBD2; J: TRBJ2-7; V: TRBV4-1; CDR3: CASSPRLAEPYEQYF; DNA: TGCGCCAGCAGCCCTCGACTAGCGGAGCCCTACGAGCAGTACTTC